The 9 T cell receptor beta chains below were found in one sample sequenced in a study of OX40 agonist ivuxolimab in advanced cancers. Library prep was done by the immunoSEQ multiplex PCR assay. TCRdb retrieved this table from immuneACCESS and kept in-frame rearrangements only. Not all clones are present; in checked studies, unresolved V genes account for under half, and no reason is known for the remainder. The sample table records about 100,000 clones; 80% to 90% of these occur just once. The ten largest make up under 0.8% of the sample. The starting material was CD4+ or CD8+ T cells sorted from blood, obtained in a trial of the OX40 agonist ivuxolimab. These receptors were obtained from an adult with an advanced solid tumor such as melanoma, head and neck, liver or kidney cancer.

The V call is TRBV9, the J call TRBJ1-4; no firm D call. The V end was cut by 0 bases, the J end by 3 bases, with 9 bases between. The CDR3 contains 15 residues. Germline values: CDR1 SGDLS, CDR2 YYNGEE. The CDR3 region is CASSVVGSANEKLFF. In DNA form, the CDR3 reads TGTGCCAGCAGCGTAGTCGGGTCCGCTAATGAAAAACTGTTTTTT. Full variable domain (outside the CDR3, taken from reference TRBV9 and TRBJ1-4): DSGVTQTPKHLITATGQRVTLRCSPRSGDLSVYWYQQSLDQGLQFLIQYYNGEERAKGNILERFSAQQFPDLHSELNLSSLELGDSALYFCASSVVGSANEKLFFGSGTQLSVL.

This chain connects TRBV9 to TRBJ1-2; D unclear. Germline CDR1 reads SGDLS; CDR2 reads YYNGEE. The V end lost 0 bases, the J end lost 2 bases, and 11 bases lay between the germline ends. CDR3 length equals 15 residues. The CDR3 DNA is TGTGCCAGCAGCGTAGGCTCGTCCTTAAACTATGGCTACACCTTC. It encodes CASSVGSSLNYGYTF.

As DNA, the CDR3 is TGTGCCTCTTCTAGCGGGGAATACGAGCAGTACTTC. It is translated as CASSSGEYEQYF. This sequence joins TRBV30 and TRBJ2-7; TRBD2 agrees at 9 bases. V was clipped by 7 bases and J by 4 bases; unmatched bases: 5. This CDR3 spans 12 amino acids. Germline values: CDR1 GTSNPN, CDR2 SVGIG (reference sequence).

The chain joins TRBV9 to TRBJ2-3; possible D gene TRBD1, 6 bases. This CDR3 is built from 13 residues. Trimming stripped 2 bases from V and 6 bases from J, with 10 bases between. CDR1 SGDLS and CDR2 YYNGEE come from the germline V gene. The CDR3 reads CASSVDQGDTQYF. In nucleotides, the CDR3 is TGTGCCAGCAGCGTGGATCAGGGGGATACGCAGTATTTT.

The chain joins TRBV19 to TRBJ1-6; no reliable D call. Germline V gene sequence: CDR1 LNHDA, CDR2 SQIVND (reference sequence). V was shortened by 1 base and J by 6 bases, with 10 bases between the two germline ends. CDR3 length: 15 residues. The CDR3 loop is CASSIGAGLNSPLHF. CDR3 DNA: TGTGCCAGTAGTATAGGGGCAGGACTTAATTCACCCCTCCACTTT.

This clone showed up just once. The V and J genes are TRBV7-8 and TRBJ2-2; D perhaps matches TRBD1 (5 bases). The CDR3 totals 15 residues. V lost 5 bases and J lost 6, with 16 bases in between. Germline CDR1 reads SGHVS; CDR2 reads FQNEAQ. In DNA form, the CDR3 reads TGTGCCAGCAGCCCTGCAGGGTGGTTTGCCGGGGAGCTGTTTTTT. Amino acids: CASSPAGWFAGELFF.

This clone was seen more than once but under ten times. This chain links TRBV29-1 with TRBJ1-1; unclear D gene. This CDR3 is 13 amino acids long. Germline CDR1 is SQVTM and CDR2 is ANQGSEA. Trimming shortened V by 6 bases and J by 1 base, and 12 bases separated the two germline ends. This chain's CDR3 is CSVDPGRNTEAFF. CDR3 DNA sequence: TGCAGCGTGGACCCGGGTCGGAACACTGAAGCTTTCTTT.

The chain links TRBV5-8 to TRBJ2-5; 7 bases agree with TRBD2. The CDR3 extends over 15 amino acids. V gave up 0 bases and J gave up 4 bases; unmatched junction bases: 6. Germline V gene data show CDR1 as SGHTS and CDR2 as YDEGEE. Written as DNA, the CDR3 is TGTGCCAGCAGCTTGGGGCGACTAGCCTTAGAGACCCAGTACTTC. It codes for CASSLGRLALETQYF.

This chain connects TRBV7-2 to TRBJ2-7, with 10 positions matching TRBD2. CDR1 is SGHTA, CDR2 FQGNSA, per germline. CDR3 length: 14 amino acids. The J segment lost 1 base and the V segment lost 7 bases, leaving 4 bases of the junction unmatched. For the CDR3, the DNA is TGTGCCAGCAACCAACTAGCGGGATCCTACGAGCAGTACTTC. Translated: CASNQLAGSYEQYF. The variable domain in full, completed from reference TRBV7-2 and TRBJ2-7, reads GAGVSQSPSNKVTEKGKDVELRCDPISGHTALYWYRQSLGQGLEFLIYFQGNSAPDKSGLPSDRFSAERTGGSVSTLTIQRTQQEDSAVYLCASNQLAGSYEQYFGPGTRLTVT.